A selection of T cell receptor beta chains follows, all from one sample in a study of T cells in Graves' hyperthyroidism and ophthalmopathy. TCRdb ran MiXCR on the multiplex PCR reads and lists one entry per CDR3 protein. The data hold approximately 380,000 distinct CDR3 sequences, with roughly 13% observed a single time. Sequencing input: blood. The receptors come from a man aged 45 to 65 with Graves' ophthalmopathy. The CDR3 runs from the conserved cysteine through the conserved F or W. D genes are given only for firm matches. Clone size is not always given. Where it is, it says once, few, many or a class for expanded clones.

v_gene	d_gene	j_gene	abundance	CDR3aa	CDR3nt
TRBV10-1	NA	TRBJ1-2	few	CASSESADNYGYTF	TGCGCCAGCAGTGAGTCGGCGGATAACTATGGCTACACCTTC
TRBV11-1	NA	TRBJ2-6	few	CASSLTAAGANVLTF	TGTGCCAGCAGCCTGACGGCCGCTGGGGCCAACGTCCTGACTTTC
TRBV5-6	NA	TRBJ1-1	few	CASSWTENTEAFF	TGTGCCAGCAGCTGGACGGAGAACACTGAAGCTTTCTTT
TRBV2	NA	TRBJ2-1	many	CASSSRPSYNEQFF	TGTGCCAGCAGTAGCAGGCCCTCCTACAATGAGCAGTTCTTC
TRBV11-3	NA	TRBJ2-3	NA	CASSLGGDTDTQYF	TGTGCCAGCAGCTTAGGGGGGGATACAGATACGCAGTATTTT
TRBV20-1	TRBD1	TRBJ2-3	many	CSASTGTGVDTQYF	TGCAGTGCTAGTACCGGGACAGGGGTAGATACGCAGTATTTT
TRBV19	NA	TRBJ1-2	NA	CASSNRDYYGYTF	TGTGCCAGTAGTAACAGGGATTACTATGGCTACACCTTC
TRBV20-1	TRBD1	TRBJ2-7	NA	CSALPGTGSYEQYF	TGCAGTGCGCTTCCCGGGACAGGGTCCTACGAGCAGTACTTC
TRBV29-1	NA	TRBJ1-3	few	CSVMAAGNTIYF	TGCAGCGTTATGGCAGCTGGAAACACCATATATTTT
TRBV9	TRBD2	TRBJ2-7	NA	CASSARGNGSYEQYF	TGTGCCAGCAGCGCGCGGGGGAACGGCTCCTACGAGCAGTACTTC
TRBV11-2	TRBD1	TRBJ2-2	many	CASSSQGPGELFF	TGTGCCAGCAGCTCACAGGGGCCCGGGGAGCTGTTTTTT
TRBV2	NA	TRBJ2-7	many	CASSDRGTYEQYF	TGTGCCAGCAGTGATCGGGGTACCTACGAGCAGTACTTC
TRBV2	TRBD1	TRBJ1-2	many	CASRPDRADGYTF	TGTGCCAGCAGGCCTGACAGGGCGGATGGCTACACCTTC
TRBV20-1	TRBD1	TRBJ1-4	many	CSARDAQGELAKLFF	TGCAGTGCTAGAGATGCACAGGGGGAACTTGCAAAACTGTTTTTT